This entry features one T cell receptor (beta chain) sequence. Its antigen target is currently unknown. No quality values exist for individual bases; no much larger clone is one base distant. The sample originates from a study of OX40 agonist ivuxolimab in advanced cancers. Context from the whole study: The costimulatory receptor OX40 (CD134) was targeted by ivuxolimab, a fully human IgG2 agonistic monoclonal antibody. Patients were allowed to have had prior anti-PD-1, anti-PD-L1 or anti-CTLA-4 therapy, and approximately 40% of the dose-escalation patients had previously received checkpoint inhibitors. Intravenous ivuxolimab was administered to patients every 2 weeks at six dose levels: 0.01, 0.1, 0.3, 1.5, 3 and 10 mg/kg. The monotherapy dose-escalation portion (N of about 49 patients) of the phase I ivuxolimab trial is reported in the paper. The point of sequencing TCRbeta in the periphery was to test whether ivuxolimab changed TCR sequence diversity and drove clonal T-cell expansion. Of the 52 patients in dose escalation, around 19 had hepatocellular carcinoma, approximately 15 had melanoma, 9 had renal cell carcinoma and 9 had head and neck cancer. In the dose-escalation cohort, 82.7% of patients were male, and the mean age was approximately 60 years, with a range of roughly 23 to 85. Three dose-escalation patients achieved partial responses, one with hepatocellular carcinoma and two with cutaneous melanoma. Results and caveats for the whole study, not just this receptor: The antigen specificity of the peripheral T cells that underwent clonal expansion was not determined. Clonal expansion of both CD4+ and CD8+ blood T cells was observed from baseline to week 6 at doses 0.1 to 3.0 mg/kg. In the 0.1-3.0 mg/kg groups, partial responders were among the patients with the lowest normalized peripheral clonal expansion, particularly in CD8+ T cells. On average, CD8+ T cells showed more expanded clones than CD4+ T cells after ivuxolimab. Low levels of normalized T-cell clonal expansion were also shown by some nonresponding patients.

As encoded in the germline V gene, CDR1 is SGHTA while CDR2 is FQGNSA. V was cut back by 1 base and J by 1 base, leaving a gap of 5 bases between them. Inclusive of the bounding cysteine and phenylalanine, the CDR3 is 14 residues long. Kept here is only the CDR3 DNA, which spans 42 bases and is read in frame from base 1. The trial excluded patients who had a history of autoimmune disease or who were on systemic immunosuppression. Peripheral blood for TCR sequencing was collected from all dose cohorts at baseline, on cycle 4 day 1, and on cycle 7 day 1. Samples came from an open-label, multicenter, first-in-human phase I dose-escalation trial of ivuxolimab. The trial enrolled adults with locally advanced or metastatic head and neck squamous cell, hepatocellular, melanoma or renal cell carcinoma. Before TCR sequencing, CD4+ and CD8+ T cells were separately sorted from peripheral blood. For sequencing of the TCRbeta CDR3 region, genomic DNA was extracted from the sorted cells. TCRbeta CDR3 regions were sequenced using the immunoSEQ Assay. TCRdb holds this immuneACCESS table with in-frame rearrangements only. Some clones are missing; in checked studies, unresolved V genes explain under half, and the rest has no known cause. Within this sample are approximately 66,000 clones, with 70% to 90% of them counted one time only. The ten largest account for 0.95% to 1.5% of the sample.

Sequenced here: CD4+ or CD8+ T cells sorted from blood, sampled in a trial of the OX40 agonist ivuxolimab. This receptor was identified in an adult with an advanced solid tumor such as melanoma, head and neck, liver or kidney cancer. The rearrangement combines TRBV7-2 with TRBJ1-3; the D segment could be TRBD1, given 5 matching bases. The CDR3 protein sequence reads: CASSLGQSGNTIYF. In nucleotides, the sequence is TGTGCCAGCAGCTTAGGACAGTCTGGAAACACCATATATTTT. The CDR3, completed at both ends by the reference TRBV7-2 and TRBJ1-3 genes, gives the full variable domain GAGVSQSPSNKVTEKGKDVELRCDPISGHTALYWYRQSLGQGLEFLIYFQGNSAPDKSGLPSDRFSAERTGGSVSTLTIQRTQQEDSAVYLCASSLGQSGNTIYFGEGSWLTVV.